This TCR beta chain was retrieved from a study of blood T cell repertoires in COVID-19. The overall study: COVID-19 samples collected from the United States, Italy and Spain covered acute and convalescent phases.

This table comes from immunoSEQ multiplex PCR, and its TCRdb copy is limited to in-frame clones, with some not included. The table records about 150,000 clones, approximately 78% of them present only once. The germline V gene has CDR1 SGHDN and CDR2 FVKESK. The V segment lost 4 bases and the J segment 0 bases; nucleotides outside the gene matches: 9. This CDR3 is built from 17 residues. This receptor was taken from a human donor with acute or convalescent COVID-19. The donor label of this sample is uncertain. V is TRBV14 and J is TRBJ1-3; 7 bases map to TRBD1. Sequenced: peripheral blood. The CDR3 DNA reads as TGTGCCAGCAGCCTACTGGGACAGATGTTCTCTGGAAACACCATATATTTT. Amino acids: CASSLLGQMFSGNTIYF.